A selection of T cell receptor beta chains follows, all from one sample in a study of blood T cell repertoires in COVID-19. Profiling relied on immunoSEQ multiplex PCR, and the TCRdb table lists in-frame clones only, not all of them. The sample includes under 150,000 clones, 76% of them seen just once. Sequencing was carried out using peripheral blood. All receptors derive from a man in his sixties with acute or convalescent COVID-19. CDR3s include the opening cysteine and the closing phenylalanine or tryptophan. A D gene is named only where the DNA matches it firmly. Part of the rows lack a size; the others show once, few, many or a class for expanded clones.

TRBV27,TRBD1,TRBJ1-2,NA,TGTGCCAGCAGCTGGACAGGGACCTATGGCTACACCTTC,CASSWTGTYGYTF
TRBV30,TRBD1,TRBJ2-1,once,TGTGCCTGGAGTGGCGACAGGGGGGCCTACAATGAGCAGTTCTTC,CAWSGDRGAYNEQFF
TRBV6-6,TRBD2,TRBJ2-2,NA,TGTGCCAGCAGTCGAACGGGACTAGCGGGAGGGAGCACCGGGGAGCTGTTTTTT,CASSRTGLAGGSTGELFF
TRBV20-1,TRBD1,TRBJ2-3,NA,TGCAGTGCTAGTGCCGGGACAGGGAATCCCAGCACAGATACGCAGTATTTT,CSASAGTGNPSTDTQYF
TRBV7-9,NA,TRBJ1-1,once,TGTGCCAGCAGCTTAGAGTTCGGGAACACTGAAGCTTTCTTT,CASSLEFGNTEAFF
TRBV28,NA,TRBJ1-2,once,TGTGCCAGCAGGCGGGGGGGTGACCTGGACTATGGCTACACCTTC,CASRRGGDLDYGYTF
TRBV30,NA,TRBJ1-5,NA,TGTGCCTGGAGTGTTGGGCCCGGCAATCAGCCCCAGCATTTT,CAWSVGPGNQPQHF
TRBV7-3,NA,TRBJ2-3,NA,TGTGCCAGCAGCTTAATTGGGGGAGGTGGGACAGATACGCAGTATTTT,CASSLIGGGGTDTQYF
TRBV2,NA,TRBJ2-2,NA,TGTGCCAGCAGAAAGTCCCTAGCCCCCCAAAAGAACACCGGGGAGCTGTTTTTT,CASRKSLAPQKNTGELFF
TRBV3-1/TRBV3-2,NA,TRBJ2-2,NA,TGTGCCAGCAGCCAAACTCGCGGAGAGAGGGTTCGGAACACCGGGGAGCTGTTTTTT,CASSQTRGERVRNTGELFF
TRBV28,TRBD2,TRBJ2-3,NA,TGTGCCAGCCGGGGTAGCGGGAGGGGAGGAGATACGCAGTATTTT,CASRGSGRGGDTQYF
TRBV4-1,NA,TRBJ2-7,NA,TGCGCCAGCAGCCAAGAAAGCCTATATTCCTACGAGCAGTACTTC,CASSQESLYSYEQYF
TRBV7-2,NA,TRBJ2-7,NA,TGTGCCAGCAGCTTAGCCGGGGGAACCTACGAGCAGTACTTC,CASSLAGGTYEQYF
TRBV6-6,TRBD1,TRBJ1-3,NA,TGTGCCAGCAGTTACGCAGGACAGGGAAAAGGAAACACCATATATTTT,CASSYAGQGKGNTIYF
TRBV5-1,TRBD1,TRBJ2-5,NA,TGCGCCAGCAGCTTAAACCCGGGACAGGGAAAAGAGACCCAGTACTTC,CASSLNPGQGKETQYF
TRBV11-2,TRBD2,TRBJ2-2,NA,TGTGCCAGCAGCTCCTCCTTAGGACTAGGGCTGTTTTTT,CASSSSLGLGLFF
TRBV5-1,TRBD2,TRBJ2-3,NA,TGCGCCAGCACCCCCAGCGGGAGGAGTGAAGATACGCAGTATTTT,CASTPSGRSEDTQYF
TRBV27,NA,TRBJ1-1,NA,TGTGCCAGCAGTCCCCAAGTGAGGGCGGACGGAACTGAAGCTTTCTTT,CASSPQVRADGTEAFF
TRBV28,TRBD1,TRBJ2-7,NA,TGTGCCAGCAGTTTATACGGGACAGTCTCCTACGAGCAGTACTTC,CASSLYGTVSYEQYF
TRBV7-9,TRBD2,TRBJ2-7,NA,TGTGCCAGCATGTTGTTTGGTAGCGGGGACTACGAGCAGTACTTC,CASMLFGSGDYEQYF
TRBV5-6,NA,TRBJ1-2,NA,TGTGCCAGCAGCCTTGAGGGGGATAACAGAGACTATGGCTACACCTTC,CASSLEGDNRDYGYTF
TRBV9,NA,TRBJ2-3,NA,TGTGCCAGCAGCCCTACAGGGGACTTGGGGGATACGCAGTATTTT,CASSPTGDLGDTQYF
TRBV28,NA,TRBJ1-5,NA,TGTGCCAGCAGTTTGGAAGGGGCCAATCAGCCCCAGCATTTT,CASSLEGANQPQHF
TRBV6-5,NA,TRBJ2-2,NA,TGTGCCAGCAGTTATAACAGGGCGGTCGGGGAGCTGTTTTTT,CASSYNRAVGELFF
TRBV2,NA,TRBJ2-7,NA,TGTGCCAGCAGTTCCGGACTGACTCCCGAGCAGTACTTC,CASSSGLTPEQYF
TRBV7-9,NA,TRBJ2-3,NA,TGTGCCAGCAGCTCGAATCGGGTGGATACGCAGTATTTT,CASSSNRVDTQYF
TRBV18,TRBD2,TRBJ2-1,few,TGTGCCAGCTCACCACTGCGGGAGGGAGAGCAGTTCTTC,CASSPLREGEQFF
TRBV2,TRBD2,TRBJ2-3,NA,TGTGCCAGCAGGGGTTTAGCGGGAGGGCCCACAGATACGCAGTATTTT,CASRGLAGGPTDTQYF
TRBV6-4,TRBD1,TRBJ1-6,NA,TGTGCCAGCAGTGACTCACGGGACAGGGGACTCTTGGGGAATAATTCACCCCTCCACTTT,CASSDSRDRGLLGNNSPLHF
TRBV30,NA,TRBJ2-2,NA,TGTGCCTGGAGTTTGTCACACGGAGCCGGGGAGCTGTTTTTT,CAWSLSHGAGELFF
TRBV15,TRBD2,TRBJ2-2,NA,TGTGCCACCAGCAGAGGGACTAGCGGGAGCACCGGGGAGCTGTTTTTT,CATSRGTSGSTGELFF
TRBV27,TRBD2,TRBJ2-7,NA,TGTGCCAGCAGTCAGACTAGCGTCTCCTACGAGCAGTACTTC,CASSQTSVSYEQYF
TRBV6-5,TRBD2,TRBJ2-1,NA,TGTGCCTCCTCAGGGTGGACTAGCGGGAGGAGTGCGTTCTTC,CASSGWTSGRSAFF
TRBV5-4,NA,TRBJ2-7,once,TGTGCCAGCAGCTCTCCCGACCAGGGCACACCTCCCTACGAGCAGTACTTC,CASSSPDQGTPPYEQYF
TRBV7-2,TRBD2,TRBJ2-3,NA,TGTGCCAGCAGCTTCCTAGCGGGAGGGCCGAATACGCAGTATTTT,CASSFLAGGPNTQYF
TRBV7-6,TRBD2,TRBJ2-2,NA,TGTGCCAGCAGCCCCGCTAGCGGGAGAATGGCCGGGGAGCTGTTTTTT,CASSPASGRMAGELFF
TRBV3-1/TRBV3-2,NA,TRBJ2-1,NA,TGTGCCAGCAGCCAGATCGGTGAGCAGTTCTTC,CASSQIGEQFF
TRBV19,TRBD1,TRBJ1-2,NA,TGTGCCAGTAGTACCCGGACAGGGAAGGTTTCTGGGGGCTACACCTTC,CASSTRTGKVSGGYTF
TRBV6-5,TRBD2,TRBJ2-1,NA,TGTGCCAGCAGCCCCACTAGCGGAACTCAGTTCTTC,CASSPTSGTQFF
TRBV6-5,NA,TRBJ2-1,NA,TGTGCCAGCAGTAATACTGAAAACTCCTACAATGAGCAGTTCTTC,CASSNTENSYNEQFF
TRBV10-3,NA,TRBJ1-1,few,TGTGCCATCACCCTGGAGGGTGGCACTGAAGCTTTCTTT,CAITLEGGTEAFF
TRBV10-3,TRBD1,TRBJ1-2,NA,TGTGCCACAAGACAGGGGAGCTATGGCTACACCTTC,CATRQGSYGYTF
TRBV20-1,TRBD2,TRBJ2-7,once,TGCAGTGCTAGTCCTAGCGGGGTCCACGAGCAGTACTTC,CSASPSGVHEQYF
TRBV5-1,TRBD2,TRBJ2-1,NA,TGCGCCAGCAGCTTAGCGGGAGAACCCTACAATGAGCAGTTCTTC,CASSLAGEPYNEQFF
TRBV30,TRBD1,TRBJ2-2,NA,TGTGCCTGGAGTGCCCTACCCGGGACAGGGCACACCGGGGAGCTGTTTTTT,CAWSALPGTGHTGELFF
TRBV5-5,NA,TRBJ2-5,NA,TGTGCCAGCAGCTTGGCCCCCCGAGAGACCCAGTACTTC,CASSLAPRETQYF
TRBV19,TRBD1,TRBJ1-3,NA,TGTGCCAGTACCCCGACAGGGGCTGGAAACACCATATATTTT,CASTPTGAGNTIYF
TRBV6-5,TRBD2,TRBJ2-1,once,TGTGCCAGCAGTTACACCCGACTAGCGGGTAACAATGAGCAGTTCTTC,CASSYTRLAGNNEQFF
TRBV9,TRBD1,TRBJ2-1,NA,TGTGCCAGCAGCGAATGGGACAGTGGGGATGAGCAGTTCTTC,CASSEWDSGDEQFF